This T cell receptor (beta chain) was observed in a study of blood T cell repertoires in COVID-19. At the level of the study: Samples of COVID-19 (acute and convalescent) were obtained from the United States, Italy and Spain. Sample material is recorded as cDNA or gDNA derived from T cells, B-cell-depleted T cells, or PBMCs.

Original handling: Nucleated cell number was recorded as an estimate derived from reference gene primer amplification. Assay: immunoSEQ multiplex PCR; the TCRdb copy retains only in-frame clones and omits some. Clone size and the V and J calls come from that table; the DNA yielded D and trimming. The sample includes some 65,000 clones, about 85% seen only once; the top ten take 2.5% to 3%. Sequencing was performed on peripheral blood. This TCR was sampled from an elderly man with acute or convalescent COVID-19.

CDR3 sequence: CASSLDSSYNSPLHF. CDR3 DNA sequence: TGTGCCAGCAGCTTAGATAGCTCCTATAATTCACCCCTCCACTTT. The chain uses TRBV11-3 and TRBJ1-6; D not certain. The CDR3 loop spans 15 amino acids. V lost 0 bases and J lost 0, with 3 bases in between. Germline-derived CDR1 and CDR2 are SGHNT and YENEEA. The variable domain in full, with the rest retrieved from reference TRBV11-3 and TRBJ1-6, is EAGVVQSPRYKIIEKKQPVAFWCNPISGHNTLYWYLQNLGQGPELLIRYENEEAVDDSQLPKDRFSAERLKGVDSTLKIQPAELGDSAVYLCASSLDSSYNSPLHFGNGTRLTVT.